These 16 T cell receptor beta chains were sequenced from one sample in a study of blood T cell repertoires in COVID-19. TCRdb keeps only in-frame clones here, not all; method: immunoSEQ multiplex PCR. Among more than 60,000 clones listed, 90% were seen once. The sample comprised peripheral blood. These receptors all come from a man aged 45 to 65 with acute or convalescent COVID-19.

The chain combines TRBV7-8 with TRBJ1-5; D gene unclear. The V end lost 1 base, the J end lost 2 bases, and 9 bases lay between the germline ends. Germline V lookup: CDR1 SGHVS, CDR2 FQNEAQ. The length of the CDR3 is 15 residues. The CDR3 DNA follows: TGTGCCAGCAGCTTAGTCCGGGTGGGCAATCAGCCCCAGCATTTT. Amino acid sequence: CASSLVRVGNQPQHF.

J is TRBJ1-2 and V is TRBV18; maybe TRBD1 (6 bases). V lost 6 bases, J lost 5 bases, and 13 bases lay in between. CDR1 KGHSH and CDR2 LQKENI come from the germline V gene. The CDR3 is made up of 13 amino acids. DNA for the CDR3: TGTGCCAGCTCCCCGAAGGGACAATATGGCTACACCTTC. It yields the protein CASSPKGQYGYTF.

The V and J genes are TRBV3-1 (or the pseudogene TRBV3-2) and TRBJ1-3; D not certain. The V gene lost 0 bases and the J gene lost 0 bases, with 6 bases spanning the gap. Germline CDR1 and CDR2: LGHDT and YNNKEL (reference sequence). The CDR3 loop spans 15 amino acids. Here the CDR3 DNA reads TGTGCCAGCAGCCAAGACCTGAGCTCTGGAAACACCATATATTTT. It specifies CASSQDLSSGNTIYF.

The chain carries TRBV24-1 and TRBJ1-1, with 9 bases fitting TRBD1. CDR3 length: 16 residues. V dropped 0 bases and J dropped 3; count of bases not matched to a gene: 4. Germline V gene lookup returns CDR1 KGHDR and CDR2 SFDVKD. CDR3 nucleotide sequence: TGTGCCACCAGTGATTTGGGACAGGGGTTGGACACTGAAGCTTTCTTT. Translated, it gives CATSDLGQGLDTEAFF.

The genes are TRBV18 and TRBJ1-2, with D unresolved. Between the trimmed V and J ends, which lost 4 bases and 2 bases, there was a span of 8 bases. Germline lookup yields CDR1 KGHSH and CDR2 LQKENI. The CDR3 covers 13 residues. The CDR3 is CASSLDGNYGYTF. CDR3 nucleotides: TGTGCCAGCTCACTCGACGGGAACTATGGCTACACCTTC.

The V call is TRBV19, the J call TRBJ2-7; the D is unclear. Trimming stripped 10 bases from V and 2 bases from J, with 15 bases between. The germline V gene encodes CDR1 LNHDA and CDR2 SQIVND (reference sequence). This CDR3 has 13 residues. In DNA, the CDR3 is TGTGCCACCTCGGCCGACAATACCTACGAGCAGTACTTC. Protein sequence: CATSADNTYEQYF.

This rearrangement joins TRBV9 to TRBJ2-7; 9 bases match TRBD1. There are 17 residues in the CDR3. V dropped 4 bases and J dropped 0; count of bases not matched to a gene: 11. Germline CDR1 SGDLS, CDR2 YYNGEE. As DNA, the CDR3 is TGTGCCAGCAGCCCCCGCCGGACAGGGGCTAGCTCCTACGAGCAGTACTTC. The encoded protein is CASSPRRTGASSYEQYF.

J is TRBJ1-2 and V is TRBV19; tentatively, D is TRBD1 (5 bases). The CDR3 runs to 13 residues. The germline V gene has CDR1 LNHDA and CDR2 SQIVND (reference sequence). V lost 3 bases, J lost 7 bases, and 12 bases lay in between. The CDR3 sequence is CASSMSRAGGYTF. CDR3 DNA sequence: TGTGCCAGTAGTATGTCCAGGGCCGGTGGCTACACCTTC.

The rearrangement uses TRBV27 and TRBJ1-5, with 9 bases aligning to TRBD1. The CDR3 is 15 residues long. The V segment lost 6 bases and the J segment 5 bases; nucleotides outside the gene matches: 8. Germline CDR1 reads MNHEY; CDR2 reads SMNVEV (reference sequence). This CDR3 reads CASRTQGAGYQPQHF. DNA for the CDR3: TGTGCCAGCAGGACACAGGGGGCTGGGTATCAGCCCCAGCATTTT.

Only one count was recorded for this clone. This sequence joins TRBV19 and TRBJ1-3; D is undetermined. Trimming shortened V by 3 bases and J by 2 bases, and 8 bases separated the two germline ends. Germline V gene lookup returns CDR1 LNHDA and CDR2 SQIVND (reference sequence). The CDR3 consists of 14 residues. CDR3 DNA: TGTGCCAGTAGTATGGAGGCAACTGGAAACACCATATATTTT. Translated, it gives CASSMEATGNTIYF.

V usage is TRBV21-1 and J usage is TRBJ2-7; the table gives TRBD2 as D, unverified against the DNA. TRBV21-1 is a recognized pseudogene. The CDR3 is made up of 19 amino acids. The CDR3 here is CASSIVPLRTSGGIYEQYF. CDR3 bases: TGTGCCAGCAGCATAGTACCTCTCCGGACTAGCGGGGGGATCTACGAGCAGTACTTC.

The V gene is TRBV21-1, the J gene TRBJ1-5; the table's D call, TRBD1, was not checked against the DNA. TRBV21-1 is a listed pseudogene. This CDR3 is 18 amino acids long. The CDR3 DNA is TGTGCCAGCAGCTTCTGCCCTAAGGGGGCAGGAATCGATCAGCCCCAGCATTTT. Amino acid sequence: CASSFCPKGAGIDQPQHF.

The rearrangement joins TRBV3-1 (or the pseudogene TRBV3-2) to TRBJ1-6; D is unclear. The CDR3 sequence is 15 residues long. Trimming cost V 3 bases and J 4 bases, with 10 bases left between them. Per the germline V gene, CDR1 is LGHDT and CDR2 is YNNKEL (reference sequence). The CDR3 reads CASSQTGVYNSPLHF. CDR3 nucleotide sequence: TGTGCCAGCAGCCAGACGGGAGTTTATAATTCACCCCTCCACTTT.

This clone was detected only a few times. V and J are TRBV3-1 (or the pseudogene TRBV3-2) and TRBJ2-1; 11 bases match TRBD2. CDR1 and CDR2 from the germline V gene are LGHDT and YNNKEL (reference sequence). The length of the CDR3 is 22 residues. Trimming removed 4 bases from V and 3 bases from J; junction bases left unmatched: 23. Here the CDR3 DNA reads TGTGCCAGCAGCCCCTACGGGCCAGTGAGATCTAGCGGGAGGTCTTACTACAATGAGCAGTTCTTC. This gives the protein CASSPYGPVRSSGRSYYNEQFF.

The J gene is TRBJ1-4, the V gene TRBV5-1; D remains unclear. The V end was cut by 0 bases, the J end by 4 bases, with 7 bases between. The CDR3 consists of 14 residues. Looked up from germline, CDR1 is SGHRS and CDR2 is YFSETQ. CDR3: CASSLVEGNEKLFF. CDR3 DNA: TGCGCCAGCAGCTTGGTGGAGGGTAATGAAAAACTGTTTTTT.

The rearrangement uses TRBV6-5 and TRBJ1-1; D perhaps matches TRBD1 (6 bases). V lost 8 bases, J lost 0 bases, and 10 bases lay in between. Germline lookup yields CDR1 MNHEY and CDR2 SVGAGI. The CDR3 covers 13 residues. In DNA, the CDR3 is TGTGCCAGCGACAGGACGCTGAACACTGAAGCTTTCTTT. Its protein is CASDRTLNTEAFF.